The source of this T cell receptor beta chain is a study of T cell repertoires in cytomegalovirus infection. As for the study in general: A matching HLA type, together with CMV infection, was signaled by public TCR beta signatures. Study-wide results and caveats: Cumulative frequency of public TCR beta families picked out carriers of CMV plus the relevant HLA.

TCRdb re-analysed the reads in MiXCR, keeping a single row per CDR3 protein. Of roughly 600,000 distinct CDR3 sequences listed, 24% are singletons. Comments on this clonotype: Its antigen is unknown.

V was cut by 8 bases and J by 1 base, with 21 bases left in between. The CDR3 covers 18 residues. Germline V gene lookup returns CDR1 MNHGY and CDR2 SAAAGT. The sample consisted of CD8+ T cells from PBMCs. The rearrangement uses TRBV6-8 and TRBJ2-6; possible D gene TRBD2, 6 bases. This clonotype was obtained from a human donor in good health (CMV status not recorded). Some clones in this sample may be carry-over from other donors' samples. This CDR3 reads CASGVGRGGMSGANVLTF. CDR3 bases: TGTGCCAGCGGAGTTGGAAGGGGAGGCATGTCTGGGGCCAACGTCCTGACTTTC.